This is a list of T cell receptor beta chains from one sample in a study of sequential checkpoint blockade in melanoma. Libraries were prepared by immunoSEQ multiplex PCR; TCRdb keeps only in-frame clonotypes and omits some of them. The table has more than 10,000 clones, roughly three quarters seen once; the top ten hold 40% to 60%. The source was CD8+ T cells sorted from blood (inferred from file names), collected from a patient given nivolumab and ipilimumab in sequence. These TCRs come from a human patient with melanoma. Some clones in this sample may be carry-over from other donors' samples. Both conserved end residues are part of each CDR3. D genes are given only for firm matches. Expanded clones are given a class, and other clones once, few, many or no size at all.

d_gene	abundance	v_gene	j_gene	len	CDR3aa	CDR3nt
-	-	TRBV14	TRBJ2-3	12	CASSPTRSTQYF	TGTGCCAGCAGCCCGACTAGAAGCACGCAGTATTTT
TRBD1	-	TRBV4-3	TRBJ1-4	16	CASSQESRQGGEKLFF	TGCGCCAGCAGCCAAGAATCGAGACAGGGGGGTGAAAAACTGTTTTTT
TRBD1	-	TRBV7-9	TRBJ2-1	14	CASSLGTGDNEQFF	TGTGCCAGCAGCTTGGGGACAGGGGACAATGAGCAGTTCTTC
-	-	TRBV19	TRBJ1-6	17	CASSNGQTSSYNSPLHF	TGTGCCAGTAGTAACGGACAGACCAGCTCCTATAATTCACCCCTCCACTTT
TRBD1	-	TRBV2	TRBJ1-5	16	CASSSWDRASNQPQHF	TGTGCCAGCAGTTCCTGGGACAGGGCTAGCAATCAGCCCCAGCATTTT
TRBD1	-	TRBV2	TRBJ2-5	15	CASSKRQGRQETQYF	TGTGCCAGCAGTAAAAGACAGGGGAGGCAAGAGACCCAGTACTTC
-	few	TRBV5-4	TRBJ2-5	14	CASSLAAGKKTQYF	TGTGCCAGCAGCTTGGCCGCAGGAAAGAAGACCCAGTACTTC
-	-	TRBV7-7	TRBJ2-2	15	CASSGGGANTGELFF	TGTGCCAGCAGTGGCGGGGGCGCGAACACCGGGGAGCTGTTTTTT
-	-	TRBV6-7	TRBJ1-5	19	CASSYQAALRGKLDQPQHF	TGTGCCAGCAGTTACCAGGCTGCCTTACGGGGTAAGTTGGATCAGCCCCAGCATTTT
-	-	TRBV9	TRBJ2-7	14	CASSVQAGTYEQYF	TGTGCCAGCAGCGTACAAGCGGGCACCTACGAGCAGTACTTC
-	few	TRBV28	TRBJ2-7	12	CASSLARDEQYF	TGTGCCAGCAGTTTAGCGAGGGACGAGCAGTACTTC
TRBD2	-	TRBV4-2	TRBJ2-3	13	CASAGGPTDTQYF	TGTGCCAGCGCGGGGGGACCCACAGATACGCAGTATTTT
TRBD2	-	TRBV19	TRBJ2-3	16	CASSPGLAVVGDTQYF	TGTGCCAGTAGCCCGGGACTAGCGGTCGTGGGAGATACGCAGTATTTT
TRBD2	-	TRBV10-3	TRBJ2-1	18	CAISGTGLAENSYNEQFF	TGTGCCATCAGTGGGACGGGACTAGCGGAAAACTCCTACAATGAGCAGTTCTTC
TRBD1	-	TRBV28	TRBJ1-6	14	CASSWDREGSPLHF	TGTGCCAGCAGTTGGGACAGGGAAGGTTCACCCCTCCACTTT
-	-	TRBV28	TRBJ2-7	15	CASSIDDRTSYEQYF	TGTGCCAGCAGCATAGACGACAGGACCTCCTACGAGCAGTACTTC
-	-	TRBV5-8	TRBJ2-3	15	CASSLEGRGTDTQYF	TGTGCCAGCAGCTTGGAAGGGAGGGGGACAGATACGCAGTATTTT
TRBD1	-	TRBV14	TRBJ2-7	16	CASSRSGTGKSYEQYF	TGTGCCAGCAGCCGCTCAGGGACAGGGAAATCCTACGAGCAGTACTTC
TRBD1	-	TRBV7-9	TRBJ2-1	12	CASSGTGVEQFF	TGTGCCAGCAGCGGGACAGGGGTCGAGCAGTTCTTC
-	-	TRBV27	TRBJ2-5	15	CASSLSPGYGETQYF	TGTGCCAGCAGTTTATCCCCGGGATACGGGGAGACCCAGTACTTC
-	-	TRBV5-1	TRBJ2-2	17	CASSLGSGVYRTGELFF	TGCGCCAGCAGCTTGGGATCGGGGGTTTACCGCACCGGGGAGCTGTTTTTT
-	once	TRBV9	TRBJ1-2	14	CASSVADTNYGYTF	TGTGCCAGCAGCGTAGCAGACACGAACTATGGCTACACCTTC
-	few	TRBV5-4	TRBJ2-3	16	CASSFGLPLSTDTQYF	TGTGCCAGCAGCTTTGGGCTTCCCCTTAGCACAGATACGCAGTATTTT
TRBD1	-	TRBV9	TRBJ2-2	16	CASSTRQGAYTGELFF	TGTGCCAGCAGCACCCGACAGGGGGCATATACCGGGGAGCTGTTTTTT
TRBD2	-	TRBV2	TRBJ2-1	17	CASSEKPGLAGGHEQFF	TGTGCCAGCAGCGAGAAACCGGGACTAGCGGGGGGACATGAGCAGTTCTTC
TRBD1	-	TRBV9	TRBJ2-2	18	CASSDPSRTGRDTGELFF	TGTGCCAGCAGCGATCCCTCTCGGACAGGGCGCGACACCGGGGAGCTGTTTTTT
TRBD1	-	TRBV29-1	TRBJ2-7	13	CSVEQGEGYEQYF	TGCAGCGTTGAACAGGGGGAAGGCTACGAGCAGTACTTC
TRBD2	-	TRBV18	TRBJ2-1	17	CASSPQLAGGTYNEQFF	TGTGCCAGCTCACCGCAACTAGCGGGGGGAACCTACAATGAGCAGTTCTTC
-	-	TRBV2	TRBJ2-2	17	CASRDSSGDLNTGELFF	TGTGCCAGCAGAGATAGTAGCGGAGACTTGAACACCGGGGAGCTGTTTTTT
TRBD2	-	TRBV6-5	TRBJ2-7	15	CASRQLAGGPYEQYF	TGTGCCAGCAGACAACTAGCGGGGGGGCCCTACGAGCAGTACTTC
TRBD1	-	TRBV14	TRBJ1-1	14	CASSGTGWNTEAFF	TGTGCCAGCTCCGGGACAGGCTGGAACACTGAAGCTTTCTTT
TRBD1	-	TRBV9	TRBJ1-2	15	CASSAGTGGLYGYTF	TGTGCCAGCAGCGCGGGGACAGGGGGCCTCTATGGCTACACCTTC
TRBD1	once	TRBV9	TRBJ1-2	16	CASSAPGGQGATGYTF	TGTGCCAGCAGCGCACCCGGCGGGCAGGGGGCAACTGGCTACACCTTC
-	few	TRBV7-8	TRBJ1-1	18	CASSSPIRRETSNWEAFF	TGTGCCAGCAGCTCCCCAATACGTCGGGAAACCTCGAACTGGGAAGCTTTCTTT
-	-	TRBV6-4	TRBJ2-3	16	CASSDQAAGGTDTQYF	TGTGCCAGCAGTGACCAGGCCGCCGGGGGCACAGATACGCAGTATTTT
-	once	TRBV7-9	TRBJ1-4	15	CASSLGHPLREKLFF	TGTGCCAGCAGCTTAGGGCACCCACTGAGGGAAAAACTGTTTTTT
-	-	TRBV4-1	TRBJ2-5	15	CASSHYREGRETQYF	TGCGCCAGCAGCCACTACAGGGAGGGGAGGGAGACCCAGTACTTC
TRBD1	-	TRBV4-1	TRBJ2-3	16	CASSPRRGQGADTQYF	TGCGCCAGCAGCCCACGAAGGGGGCAGGGTGCAGATACGCAGTATTTT
TRBD1	-	TRBV9	TRBJ2-4	17	CASSVRPGTGVGNIQYF	TGTGCCAGCAGCGTTCGACCCGGGACAGGGGTGGGGAACATTCAGTACTTC